The T cell receptor beta chain under discussion was sequenced for a study of blood T cells in healthy people across ages. Primed by a sample-barcoded 5' primer and a J-beta primer mix, a second PCR proceeded for roughly 7 to 11 cycles. Each TCR beta cDNA got a 12-nucleotide random molecular identifier. TCRdb reprocessed the 5' RACE reads via MiXCR and lists one record per CDR3 protein. Seen here are approximately 800,000 distinct CDR3 sequences, 20% to 30% observed once, and the top ten hold about 3%. V was clipped by 3 bases and J by 4 bases, with 9 bases between them. Germline CDR1 ENHRY, CDR2 SYGVKD. The length of the CDR3 is 13 residues. These records were also assigned to another study, of T cells of mothers and their children.

The chain recombines TRBV10-3 with TRBJ1-1, with D possibly being TRBD1 (5 bases). Sample: blood. The sequence came from a boy aged 5-17 years in good health. The DNA for the CDR3 is TGTGCCATCAGTGAAGGACAAAGCACTGAAGCTTTCTTT. Protein product: CAISEGQSTEAFF.